The subject of this entry is one TCR beta chain. This entry belongs to a study of T cell changes during pregnancy in multiple sclerosis. Libraries were prepared by immunoSEQ multiplex PCR; TCRdb keeps only in-frame clonotypes and omits some of them. The table lists about 68,000 clones, about nine tenths of them singletons, with 1.5% in the top ten. CDR3 size: 16 residues. Per the germline V gene, CDR1 is SGHVS and CDR2 is FQNEAQ. V lost 5 bases, J lost 5 bases, and 10 bases stayed unmatched. The chain employs TRBV7-8 and TRBJ2-3; 10 bases map to TRBD2. The sequence came from a female donor with multiple sclerosis, enrolled in a pregnancy study. The source material was peripheral blood, sampled in the third trimester of pregnancy. CDR3 bases: TGTGCCAGCAGCCCCCAGGCCACTAGCGGGGTAGATACGCAGTATTTT. This translates into CASSPQATSGVDTQYF. Combining the CDR3 with reference TRBV7-8 and TRBJ2-3 gives the whole variable domain GAGVSQSPRYKVAKRGQDVALRCDPISGHVSLFWYQQALGQGPEFLTYFQNEAQLDKSGLPSDRFFAERPEGSVSTLKIQRTQQEDSAVYLCASSPQATSGVDTQYFGPGTRLTVL.